This T cell receptor (beta chain) is drawn from a study of blood T cell repertoires in COVID-19 (dated by TCRdb to about 2020). For the study in its entirety: Samples covering the acute and convalescent phases of COVID-19 were provided by collaborators in the United States, Italy and Spain. The material from the prospective study consisted of cDNA or gDNA derived from T cells, B-cell-depleted T cells, or PBMCs. Deeply sampled blood TCRbeta repertoires from subjects exposed to, actively infected with, or recovered from COVID-19 were included in the dataset. The repertoires were released in a freely available public database intended as a resource for research on the immune response to SARS-CoV-2. The samples were drawn from the first 160 participants of the ongoing ImmuneRACE study and from under 1,500 subjects provided by 6 global collaborators. The sample metadata nearly always contained a de-identified subject ID, COVID-19 status, age in years and sex. Where available, HLA class I and class II types were obtained from metadata supplied by the sample provider rather than from assay-based typing.

This clone was seen just once. The antigen this receptor binds is unknown. The record has no base qualities; no much larger clone is one base away. The investigation overall reported the following: Clinical and demographic metadata were provided uncurated, with the amount varying by source and participant.

Based on the germline V gene, the CDR1 and CDR2 sequences are SGHAT and FQNNGV. V is reduced by 5 bases and J by 2 bases, leaving a spacing of 9 bases between them. The CDR3 has 13 amino acids, counting the end cysteine and phenylalanine. Just the 39-base CDR3 DNA is kept, in frame starting at base 1. Participants in the prospective study were enrolled through a virtual design, were aged 18 to 89 years, and lived in under 25 United States geographic areas. In the prospective study, cohorts were assigned on the basis of participant-reported clinical history obtained from a screening survey and a study questionnaire. For ImmuneRACE Cohort 3, a participant was defined as recovered based on two consecutive negative NP/OP PCR tests, clearance by a healthcare professional, or resolution of symptoms. In the prospective study, whole blood, serum and a nasopharyngeal or oropharyngeal swab were collected from each participant by mobile phlebotomists. Prospective study participants could optionally give additional blood draws and questionnaires over a 2-month period. Before DNA extraction, blood samples from the prospective study were shipped at room temperature or frozen.

TCRbeta CDR3 regions were amplified from genomic DNA using the immunoSEQ Assay, a bias-controlled multiplex PCR. Per the authors' processing: Within the assay, amplification of reference gene primers was used to estimate how many nucleated cells each sample contained. To quantify the absolute abundance of each unique TCRbeta CDR3 rearrangement, sequence reads were collapsed and filtered. For each sample, productive Simpson clonality was calculated as the square root of Simpson's diversity index over productive rearrangements. TCRdb limited this immuneACCESS table to in-frame rearrangements with V and J called. A share of clones is missing; checked studies link under half to unresolved V genes, and the rest is unexplained. The V and J calls and clone size come from that table; D and trimming were worked out from the DNA. The sample has about 140,000 clones on record, 60% to 80% of them singletons. The ten largest clones represent 2.5% to 3% of the sample.

This sequence uses TRBV11-2 and TRBJ1-1, and TRBD1 may be the D gene, going by 5 matching bases. This receptor was obtained from a woman aged 50 to 65 who had recovered from COVID-19. Source material: PBMCs or T cells enriched from blood (not recorded which). The DNA sequence is as follows: TGTGCCAGCAGCCGAGACAGCAACACTGAAGCTTTCTTT. Its protein is CASSRDSNTEAFF.